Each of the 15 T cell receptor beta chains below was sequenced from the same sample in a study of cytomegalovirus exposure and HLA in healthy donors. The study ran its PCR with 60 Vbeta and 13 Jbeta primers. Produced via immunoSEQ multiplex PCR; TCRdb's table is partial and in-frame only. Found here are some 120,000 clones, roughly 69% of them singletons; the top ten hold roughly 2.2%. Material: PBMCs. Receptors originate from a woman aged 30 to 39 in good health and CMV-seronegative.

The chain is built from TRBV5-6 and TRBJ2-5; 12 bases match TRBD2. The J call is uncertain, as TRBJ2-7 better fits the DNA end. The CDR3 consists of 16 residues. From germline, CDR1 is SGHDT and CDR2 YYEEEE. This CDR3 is CASSSPSGRALYEQYF. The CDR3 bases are TGTGCCAGCAGCTCCCCTAGCGGGAGGGCCCTTTACGAGCAGTACTTC.

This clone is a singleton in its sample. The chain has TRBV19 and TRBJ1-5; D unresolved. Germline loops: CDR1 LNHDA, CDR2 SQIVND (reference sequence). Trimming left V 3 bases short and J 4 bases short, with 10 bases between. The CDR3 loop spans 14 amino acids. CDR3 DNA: TGTGCCAGTAGTATTTCAGCGGAGAATCAGCCCCAGCATTTT. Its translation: CASSISAENQPQHF.

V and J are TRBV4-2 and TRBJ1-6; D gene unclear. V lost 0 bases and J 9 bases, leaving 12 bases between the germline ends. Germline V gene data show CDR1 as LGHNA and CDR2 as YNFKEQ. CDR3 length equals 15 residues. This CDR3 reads CASSQDLADFSPLHF. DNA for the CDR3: TGTGCCAGCAGCCAAGATCTAGCCGATTTTTCACCCCTCCACTTT.

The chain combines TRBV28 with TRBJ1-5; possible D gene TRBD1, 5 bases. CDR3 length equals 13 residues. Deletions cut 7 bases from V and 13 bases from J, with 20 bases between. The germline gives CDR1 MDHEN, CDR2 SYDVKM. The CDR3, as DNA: TGTGCCAGCACCCAAGGGGCCGAGATGGGGCAGCATTTT. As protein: CASTQGAEMGQHF.

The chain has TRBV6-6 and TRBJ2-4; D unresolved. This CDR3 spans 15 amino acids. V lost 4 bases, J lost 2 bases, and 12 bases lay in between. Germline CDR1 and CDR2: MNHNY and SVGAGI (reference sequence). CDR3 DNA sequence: TGTGCCAGCAGTTCCGACATTTTTTCCAAAAACATTCAGTACTTC. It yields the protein CASSSDIFSKNIQYF.

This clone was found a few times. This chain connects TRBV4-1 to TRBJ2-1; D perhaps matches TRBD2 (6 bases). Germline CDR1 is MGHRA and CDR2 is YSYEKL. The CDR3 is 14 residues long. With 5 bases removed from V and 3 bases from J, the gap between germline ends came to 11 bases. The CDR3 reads CASSARLDYNEQFF. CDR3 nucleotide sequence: TGCGCCAGCAGCGCCCGACTAGACTACAATGAGCAGTTCTTC.

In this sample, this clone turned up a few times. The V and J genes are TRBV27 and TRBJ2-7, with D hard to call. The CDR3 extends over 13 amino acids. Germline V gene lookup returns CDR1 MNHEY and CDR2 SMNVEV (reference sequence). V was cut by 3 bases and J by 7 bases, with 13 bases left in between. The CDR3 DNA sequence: TGTGCCAGCAGTTTCAGTCATGAATTTGAGCAGTACTTC. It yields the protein CASSFSHEFEQYF.

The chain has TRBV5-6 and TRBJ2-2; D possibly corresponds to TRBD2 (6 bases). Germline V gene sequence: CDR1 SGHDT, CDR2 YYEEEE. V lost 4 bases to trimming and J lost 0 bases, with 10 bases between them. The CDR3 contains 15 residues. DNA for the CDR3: TGTGCCAGCAGCGTAGGACTAACGAACACCGGGGAGCTGTTTTTT. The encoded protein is CASSVGLTNTGELFF.

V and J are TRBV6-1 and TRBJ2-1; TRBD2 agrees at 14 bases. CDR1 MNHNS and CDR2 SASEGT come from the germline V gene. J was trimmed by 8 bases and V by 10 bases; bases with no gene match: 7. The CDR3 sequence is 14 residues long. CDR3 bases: TGTGCCACAGTTTCGGGACTAGCGGGAGATGAGCAGTTCTTC. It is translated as CATVSGLAGDEQFF.

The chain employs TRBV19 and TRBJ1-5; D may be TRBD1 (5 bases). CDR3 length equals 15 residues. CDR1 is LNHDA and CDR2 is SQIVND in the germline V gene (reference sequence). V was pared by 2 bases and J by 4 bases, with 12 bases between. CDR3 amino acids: CASSISPGKNQPQHF. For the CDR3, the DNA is TGTGCCAGTAGTATATCGCCAGGGAAGAATCAGCCCCAGCATTTT. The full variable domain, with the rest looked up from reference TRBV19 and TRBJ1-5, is DGGITQSPKYLFRKEGQNVTLSCEQNLNHDAMYWYRQDPGQGLRLIYYSQIVNDFQKGDIAEGYSVSREKKESFPLTVTSAQKNPTAFYLCASSISPGKNQPQHFGDGTRLSIL.

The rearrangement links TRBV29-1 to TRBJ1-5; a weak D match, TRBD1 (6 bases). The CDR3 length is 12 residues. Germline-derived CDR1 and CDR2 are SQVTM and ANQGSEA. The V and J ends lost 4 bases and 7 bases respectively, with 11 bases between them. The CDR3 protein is CSVGDTGQPQHF. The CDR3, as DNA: TGCAGCGTTGGGGACACGGGGCAGCCCCAGCATTTT.

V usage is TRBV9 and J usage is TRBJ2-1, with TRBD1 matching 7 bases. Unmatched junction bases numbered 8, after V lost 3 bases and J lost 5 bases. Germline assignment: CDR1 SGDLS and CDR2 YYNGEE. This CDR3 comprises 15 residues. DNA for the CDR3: TGTGCCAGCAGCGCAGGGGGATCACAGAACAATGAGCAGTTCTTC. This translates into CASSAGGSQNNEQFF. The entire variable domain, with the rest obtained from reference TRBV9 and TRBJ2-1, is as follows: DSGVTQTPKHLITATGQRVTLRCSPRSGDLSVYWYQQSLDQGLQFLIQYYNGEERAKGNILERFSAQQFPDLHSELNLSSLELGDSALYFCASSAGGSQNNEQFFGPGTRLTVL.

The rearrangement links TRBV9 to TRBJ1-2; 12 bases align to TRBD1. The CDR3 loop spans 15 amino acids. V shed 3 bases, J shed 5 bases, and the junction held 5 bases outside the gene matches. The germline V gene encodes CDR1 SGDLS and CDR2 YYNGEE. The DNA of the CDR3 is TGTGCCAGCAGCGCGGGACAGGGGGCAGGTTATGGCTACACCTTC. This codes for CASSAGQGAGYGYTF.

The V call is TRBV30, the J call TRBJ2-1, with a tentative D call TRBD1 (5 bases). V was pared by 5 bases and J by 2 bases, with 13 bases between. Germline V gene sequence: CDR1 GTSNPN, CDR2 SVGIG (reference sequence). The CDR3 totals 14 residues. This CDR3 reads CAWGTGNPYNEQFF. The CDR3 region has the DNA TGTGCCTGGGGAACAGGCAATCCCTACAATGAGCAGTTCTTC. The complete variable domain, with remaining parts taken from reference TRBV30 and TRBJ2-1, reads SQTIHQWPATLVQPVGSPLSLECTVEGTSNPNLYWYRQAAGRGLQLLFYSVGIGQISSEVPQNLSASRPQDRQFILSSKKLLLSDSGFYLCAWGTGNPYNEQFFGPGTRLTVL.

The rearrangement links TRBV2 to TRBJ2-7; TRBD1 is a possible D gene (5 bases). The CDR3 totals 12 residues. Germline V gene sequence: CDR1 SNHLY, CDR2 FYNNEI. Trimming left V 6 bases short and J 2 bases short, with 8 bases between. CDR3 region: CASSLRAYEQYF. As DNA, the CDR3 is TGTGCCAGCAGCCTCAGGGCCTACGAGCAGTACTTC.